Below, 17 T cell receptor beta chains from the same sample are listed, as sequenced in a study of regulatory T cells in long-lasting Graves disease. According to the study, TCR beta libraries were built with iRepertoire HTBI primers and CDR3-region Arm-PCR. Using its own MiXCR run on the multiplex PCR reads, TCRdb lists one record per CDR3 protein. The data hold around 320,000 distinct CDR3 sequences, with 16% observed a single time. Time point in this sample: newly diagnosed GD, antithyroid drugs for less than 3 months. The TCR library was made from RNA that had been extracted from PBMCs in TRIzol. These data were also filed under a second study, of T cells in Graves' hyperthyroidism and ophthalmopathy.

This material consisted of peripheral blood mononuclear cells (PBMCs), taken at new diagnosis, from a patient treated with antithyroid drugs. Receptor source: a man aged 35-49 years with Graves disease.

This clonotype was seen repeatedly, ten times or more. V usage is TRBV3-1 and J usage is TRBJ2-1, with D perhaps being TRBD1 or TRBD2 (5 bases each). Trimming took 4 bases from V and 0 from J, leaving 16 bases between them. Germline-derived CDR1 and CDR2 are LGHDT and YNNKEL (reference sequence). The CDR3 covers 17 residues. The chain's CDR3 is CASSRTSRDGSYNEQFF. The CDR3 DNA sequence: TGTGCCAGCAGCCGCACCTCAAGGGACGGCTCCTACAATGAGCAGTTCTTC.

The J gene is TRBJ1-4, the V gene TRBV5-1, with TRBD1 identical over 7 bases. The CDR3 has 17 amino acids. Losses at the gene ends were 1 base for V and 7 bases for J; bases not matched to a gene: 13. CDR1 is SGHRS and CDR2 is YFSETQ in the germline V gene. The CDR3 coding sequence is TGCGCCAGCAGCTTGTTGTCCCGTCGGACAGGTGGTGAAAAACTGTTTTTT. This sequence encodes CASSLLSRRTGGEKLFF.

This clonotype came up many times. This chain joins TRBV7-2 and TRBJ2-5; TRBD1 matches 9 bases. The CDR3 consists of 14 residues. J lost 4 bases, V lost 5 bases, and 5 bases had no gene match. The V gene's germline CDR1 is SGHTA and CDR2 FQGNSA. The CDR3 DNA follows: TGTGCCAGCAGCAGGGACAGGGCCGTAGAGACCCAGTACTTC. It codes for CASSRDRAVETQYF.

In this sample, this clonotype turned up many times. The chain is built from TRBV27 and TRBJ2-2; D may be TRBD2 (5 bases). The germline V and J ends were trimmed by 2 bases and 1 base, with 14 bases remaining between them. The CDR3 extends over 17 amino acids. Germline values: CDR1 MNHEY, CDR2 SMNVEV (reference sequence). CDR3 sequence: CASSLRRADLNTGELFF. The CDR3 DNA follows: TGTGCCAGCAGTTTAAGGCGAGCGGACCTGAACACCGGGGAGCTGTTTTTT.

The chain is built from TRBV3-1 and TRBJ1-2; D remains ambiguous. This CDR3 has 16 amino acids. Germline loops: CDR1 LGHDT, CDR2 YNNKEL (reference sequence). V was cut by 4 bases and J by 0 bases, with 15 bases left in between. CDR3 nucleotide sequence: TGTGCCAGCAGCCTCGGACTGTTGGGGTCTAACTATGGCTACACCTTC. Translated: CASSLGLLGSNYGYTF.

This clonotype was counted many times. This chain uses TRBV20-1 with TRBJ2-3, with a tentative D call TRBD2 (6 bases). The V and J ends lost 5 bases and 6 bases respectively, with 21 bases between them. Germline CDR1 DFQATT, CDR2 SNEGSKA (reference sequence). The CDR3 extends over 15 amino acids. CDR3 amino acids: CSADPTPGGTDTQYF. CDR3 DNA: TGCAGTGCTGATCCGACACCGGGCGGGACGGATACGCAGTATTTT.

This clonotype was detected a few times. Possible read error: a much larger clone is one base away. For the CDR3, the DNA is TGTGCCAGCAGCCACGGCACAGGGGGGGAGGAGACCCAGTACTTC. It yields the protein CASSHGTGGEETQYF. This chain uses TRBV6-2 or TRBV6-3 with TRBJ2-5, with D perhaps matching TRBD1 (8 bases). In germline, CDR1 is MNHEY, CDR2 SVGEGT. The CDR3 runs 15 residues. The V end was cut by 6 bases, the J end by 5 bases, with 19 bases between.

In its sample, this clonotype was seen many times. The chain couples TRBV6-1 to TRBJ2-5; 11 positions match TRBD2. The CDR3 consists of 13 residues. CDR1 and CDR2 (germline): MNHNS, SASEGT. J was trimmed by 7 bases and V by 7 bases; bases with no gene match: 5. The chain's CDR3 is CASTSGGLGTQYF. The DNA for the CDR3 is TGTGCCAGCACTAGCGGGGGGCTCGGGACCCAGTACTTC.

This chain connects TRBV12-3 or TRBV12-4 to TRBJ1-3, with 9 bases aligning to TRBD1. V lost 8 bases and J lost 2; bases outside the gene matches: 13. The length of the CDR3 is 17 residues. This chain's CDR3 is CASGTGGASGAGNTIYF. CDR3 sequence (DNA): TGTGCCAGCGGTACAGGGGGCGCTTCGGGGGCTGGAAACACCATATATTTT.

This clonotype was detected many times. V is TRBV11-3 and J is TRBJ1-2; D is uncertain. The germline CDR1 and CDR2 sequences are SGHNT and YENEEA. The length of the CDR3 is 14 residues. Trimming shortened V by 5 bases and J by 2 bases, and 12 bases separated the two germline ends. CDR3 residues: CASSPRDGNYGYTF. The CDR3 DNA reads as TGTGCCAGCAGCCCCCGCGACGGAAACTATGGCTACACCTTC.

This clonotype came up many times. The CDR3 sequence is CASRDRGLSAFF. As DNA, the CDR3 is TGTGCCAGCAGGGACAGGGGGTTATCGGCTTTCTTT. The V gene is TRBV28, the J gene TRBJ1-1; 10 bases are a match to TRBD1. In germline, CDR1 is MDHEN, CDR2 SYDVKM. The J segment lost 11 bases and the V segment lost 6 bases, leaving 6 bases of the junction unmatched. The CDR3 spans 12 residues.

This clonotype has ten or more counts. The chain links TRBV3-1 to TRBJ1-1, with D unresolved. Germline CDR1 LGHDT, CDR2 YNNKEL (reference sequence). This CDR3 is 12 amino acids long. V dropped 3 bases and J dropped 1 base, with 3 bases sitting between them. The CDR3 region has the DNA TGTGCCAGCAGCCACCGGAACACTGAAGCTTTCTTT. Its protein product is CASSHRNTEAFF.

This clonotype was observed many times. The V and J genes are TRBV20-1 and TRBJ2-3; unclear D gene. Germline CDR1 DFQATT, CDR2 SNEGSKA (reference sequence). Trimming removed 0 bases at V and 5 bases at J, with 9 bases between. The CDR3 is made up of 13 amino acids. CDR3: CSARDGLRDTQYF. The CDR3 DNA sequence: TGCAGTGCTAGAGACGGTCTAAGAGATACGCAGTATTTT.

This clonotype was picked up many times. V is TRBV5-1 and J is TRBJ1-2; TRBD1 agrees at 7 bases. The length of the CDR3 is 15 residues. Germline CDR1 SGHRS, CDR2 YFSETQ. V dropped 1 base and J dropped 7; count of bases not matched to a gene: 10. CDR3 DNA: TGCGCCAGCAGCTTGAGGACAGGACAGCTCTCTGGCTACACCTTC. Protein: CASSLRTGQLSGYTF.

This clonotype was observed at least ten times. This sequence joins TRBV12-3 or TRBV12-4 and TRBJ2-1; D possibly corresponds to TRBD1 (5 bases). The V gene lost 6 bases and the J gene lost 4 bases, with 19 bases spanning the gap. The CDR3 covers 16 residues. Here the CDR3 DNA reads TGTGCCAGCAGCCAGGCCTTGGGCAGGGTTTACAATGAGCAGTTCTTC. Translating it yields CASSQALGRVYNEQFF.

In this sample, this clonotype turned up many times. The rearrangement links TRBV10-3 to TRBJ2-1; 8 bases align to TRBD2. The CDR3 consists of 15 residues. Germline trimming cut 2 bases from V and 5 bases from J; bases unmatched to any gene: 5. The germline V gene encodes CDR1 ENHRY and CDR2 SYGVKD. CDR3 sequence reads: CAISETAGGDNEQFF. The CDR3 DNA reads as TGTGCCATCAGTGAGACGGCGGGGGGTGACAATGAGCAGTTCTTC.

This clonotype turned up a few times. This chain joins TRBV6-2 or TRBV6-3 and TRBJ2-4; D unclear. Germline CDR1 reads MNHEY; CDR2 reads SVGEGT. This CDR3 region has 14 residues. The germline V and J ends were trimmed by 9 bases and 1 base, with 13 bases remaining between them. CDR3 amino acids: CARLRARAKNIQYF. The DNA of the CDR3 is TGTGCCAGGCTAAGGGCCCGGGCCAAAAACATTCAGTACTTC.